Following are 16 T cell receptor beta chains from one sample sequenced in a study of blood T cell repertoires in COVID-19. The assay was immunoSEQ multiplex PCR, and TCRdb's table has in-frame clones only and misses some. Of 150,000 to 200,000 clones in the sample, 88% were seen once. Sequences were obtained from peripheral blood. The receptors here all came from a human donor in a cohort sampled during active COVID-19.

The genes are TRBV4-3 and TRBJ2-1; D ambiguous. The CDR3 consists of 17 residues. Germline V gene data show CDR1 as LGHNA and CDR2 as YSLEER. V was trimmed by 0 bases and J by 0 bases, leaving 12 bases between them. The CDR3 DNA reads TGCGCCAGCAGCCAAGATCCCGTTTCGAGCTCCTACAATGAGCAGTTCTTC. Translated, it gives CASSQDPVSSSYNEQFF.

The V call is TRBV6-6, the J call TRBJ1-2; 7 positions agree with TRBD1. V lost 2 bases, J lost 5 bases, and 5 bases stayed unmatched. This CDR3 has 14 residues. CDR1 is MNHNY and CDR2 is SVGAGI in the germline V gene (reference sequence). The chain's CDR3 is CASSYNRGEYGYTF. The CDR3 DNA is TGTGCCAGCAGTTACAACAGGGGAGAGTATGGCTACACCTTC.

This clone has just one count. V usage is TRBV28 and J usage is TRBJ2-3; tentative D call: TRBD2 (6 bases). This CDR3 comprises 15 residues. Trimming removed 8 bases at V and 2 bases at J, with 17 bases between. Germline assignment: CDR1 MDHEN and CDR2 SYDVKM. The CDR3 bases are TGTGCCAGCTGCGCCCCTAGCGCCCTCACAGATACGCAGTATTTT. Its translation: CASCAPSALTDTQYF.

The rearrangement uses TRBV18 and TRBJ2-1; possible D gene TRBD1, 5 bases. This CDR3 is built from 15 residues. Per the germline V gene, CDR1 is KGHSH and CDR2 is LQKENI. Trimming took 2 bases from V and 6 from J, leaving 14 bases between them. The CDR3 bases are TGTGCCAGCTCACCAAGGGTAGGTCAGGGCAATGAGCAGTTCTTC. Its protein product is CASSPRVGQGNEQFF.

V usage is TRBV6-6 and J usage is TRBJ2-7, with unresolved D. Germline CDR1 is MNHNY and CDR2 is SVGAGI (reference sequence). The length of the CDR3 is 13 residues. Trimming removed 0 bases at V and 7 bases at J, with 10 bases between. As DNA, the CDR3 is TGTGCCAGCAGTTACTCGATGACTTTTGAGCAGTACTTC. As protein: CASSYSMTFEQYF.

This sequence joins TRBV29-1 and TRBJ2-6; a weak D match, TRBD1 (5 bases). CDR3 length equals 18 residues. Germline CDR1 SQVTM, CDR2 ANQGSEA. Trimming took off 2 bases at V and 0 bases at J, with 17 bases between the two ends. The CDR3 region is CSVEIAWQGNSGANVLTF. Here the CDR3 DNA reads TGCAGCGTTGAAATCGCGTGGCAGGGAAACTCTGGGGCCAACGTCCTGACTTTC.

This rearrangement joins TRBV19 to TRBJ2-7; D is undetermined. The CDR3 is 12 amino acids. V was cut by 3 bases and J by 3 bases, with 6 bases left in between. Per the germline V gene, CDR1 is LNHDA and CDR2 is SQIVND (reference sequence). The CDR3 nucleotides are TGTGCCAGTAGTATGACGGGCTACGAGCAGTACTTC. Protein product: CASSMTGYEQYF. The whole variable domain, remainder taken from reference TRBV19 and TRBJ2-7, is DGGITQSPKYLFRKEGQNVTLSCEQNLNHDAMYWYRQDPGQGLRLIYYSQIVNDFQKGDIAEGYSVSREKKESFPLTVTSAQKNPTAFYLCASSMTGYEQYFGPGTRLTVT.

This clone was counted a single time. The rearrangement links TRBV6-1 to TRBJ1-5; 11 bases line up with TRBD1. Germline V gene data show CDR1 as MNHNS and CDR2 as SASEGT. This CDR3 spans 16 amino acids. J gave up 8 bases and V 2 bases, and 8 bases lay outside the gene matches. In DNA, the CDR3 is TGTGCCAGCAGTGAACTTTTGGGACAGGGGGTTAAGCCCCAGCATTTT. Protein product: CASSELLGQGVKPQHF.

The gene calls are TRBV9 and TRBJ2-2, with D perhaps TRBD1 (6 bases). Trimming left V 4 bases short and J 1 base short, with 8 bases between. CDR3 length: 14 residues. The germline gives CDR1 SGDLS, CDR2 YYNGEE. CDR3 amino acids: CASSKGVNTGELFF. For the CDR3, the DNA is TGTGCCAGCAGCAAGGGGGTGAACACCGGGGAGCTGTTTTTT.

The chain uses TRBV27 and TRBJ1-6; no definite D call. The V end lost 5 bases, the J end lost 0 bases, and 11 bases lay between the germline ends. Germline assignment: CDR1 MNHEY and CDR2 SMNVEV (reference sequence). CDR3 length: 16 residues. CDR3 in amino acids: CASSQRASSYNSPLHF. The CDR3 region has the DNA TGTGCCAGCAGTCAGAGGGCGAGCTCCTATAATTCACCCCTCCACTTT.

The gene calls are TRBV7-8 and TRBJ2-1; 7 nucleotides align to TRBD2. Germline trimming cut 5 bases from V and 5 bases from J; bases unmatched to any gene: 9. This CDR3 spans 15 amino acids. Germline V gives CDR1 SGHVS, CDR2 FQNEAQ. In DNA form, the CDR3 reads TGTGCCAGCAGCACGCCGGGTCTAGCGGACAATGAGCAGTTCTTC. Translating it yields CASSTPGLADNEQFF.

V usage is TRBV3-1 (or the pseudogene TRBV3-2) and J usage is TRBJ1-2; 9 bases are shared with TRBD1. In germline, CDR1 is LGHDT, CDR2 YNNKEL (reference sequence). Unmatched junction bases numbered 7, after V lost 6 bases and J lost 8 bases. This CDR3 is built from 13 residues. Here the CDR3 reads CASRPQGARGYTF. As DNA, the CDR3 is TGTGCCAGCAGGCCACAGGGGGCGCGGGGCTACACCTTC.

The chain carries TRBV15 and TRBJ1-6; 8 nucleotides align to TRBD1. Germline trimming cut 3 bases from V and 10 bases from J; bases unmatched to any gene: 5. The length of the CDR3 is 14 residues. The V gene's germline CDR1 is LNHNV and CDR2 YYDKDF (reference sequence). The DNA for the CDR3 is TGTGCCACCAGCAGCGGGACAGGTGCGTCACCCCTCCACTTT. Translation: CATSSGTGASPLHF.

With respect to this clone: Other DNA sequences in the same sample also yield this CDR3. The chain employs TRBV20-1 and TRBJ1-3, with D unclear. The CDR3 spans 11 residues. Germline values: CDR1 DFQATT, CDR2 SNEGSKA (reference sequence). DNA of the CDR3: TGCAGCGCACGAGGGGGAAACACCATATATTTT. It yields the protein CSARGGNTIYF.

The chain links TRBV30 to TRBJ2-1; 8 bases match TRBD2. The CDR3 has 13 amino acids. Germline V gene data show CDR1 as GTSNPN and CDR2 as SVGIG (reference sequence). Germline trimming cut 2 bases from V and 7 bases from J; bases unmatched to any gene: 4. This CDR3 is CAWSFTSGNEQFF. CDR3 DNA: TGTGCCTGGAGTTTTACTAGCGGTAATGAGCAGTTCTTC.

The rearrangement uses TRBV25-1 and TRBJ1-1; maybe TRBD1 (5 bases). CDR1 is MGHDK, CDR2 SYGVNS, per germline. Trimming pared 1 base from V and 3 bases from J, leaving 12 bases between. The CDR3 length is 15 residues. This CDR3 is CASSESGKGDTEAFF. The CDR3, as DNA: TGTGCCAGCAGTGAATCAGGGAAAGGGGACACTGAAGCTTTCTTT.